This TCR beta chain emerged from a study of T cells in Graves' hyperthyroidism and ophthalmopathy. Study findings and constraints: In the analysis, a 13 V-J model separated ophthalmopathy from stable hyperthyroidism.

A note on this clonotype: The antigen remains undetermined.

Using RNA transcripts as the source, TCR beta CDR3 regions were amplified. TCR CDR3 underwent first-round RT-PCR with the HTBI primer set. TCRdb reprocessed the multiplex PCR reads with MiXCR, giving one entry per CDR3 protein. The table has some 350,000 distinct CDR3 sequences, roughly 15% seen once; the top ten hold approximately 19%. Patients with uncontrolled infections, other autoimmune diseases, pregnancy or lactation were excluded. This CDR3 has 14 residues. Germline CDR1 is SGDLS and CDR2 is YYNGEE. The V end was cut by 0 bases, the J end by 5 bases, with 12 bases between. This clonotype originated in a woman aged 60-70 years with Graves' ophthalmopathy. Material for sequencing was blood. The chain has TRBV9 and TRBJ2-7, with D perhaps matching TRBD1 (6 bases). CDR3 loop: CASSVGSGANEQYF. CDR3 sequence (DNA): TGTGCCAGCAGCGTAGGTTCAGGGGCCAACGAGCAGTACTTC.